Following are 27 T cell receptor beta chains from one sample sequenced in a study of cytomegalovirus exposure and HLA in healthy donors. The PCR ran on 60 Vbeta and 13 Jbeta primers. Sequenced by immunoSEQ multiplex PCR; TCRdb stores in-frame clones only, minus some. The sample has 150,000 or so clones; 70% to 75% are singletons. The sequenced sample was PBMCs. These receptors were taken from a male donor in good health and CMV-seronegative.

The chain carries TRBV9 and TRBJ1-5, with 7 bases that match TRBD1. This CDR3 contains 14 residues. After removal of 3 bases from V and 5 bases from J, the junction contained 5 bases not matched to a gene. CDR1 is SGDLS, CDR2 YYNGEE, per germline. Written as DNA, the CDR3 is TGTGCCAGCAGCGCCGGGGACAGCCATCAGCCCCAGCATTTT. It is translated as CASSAGDSHQPQHF.

This clone appeared once. The V call is TRBV7-3, the J call TRBJ2-5; D perhaps matches TRBD2 (5 bases). The CDR3 is 13 amino acids. The germline V gene encodes CDR1 SGHTA and CDR2 FQGTGA. Trimming pared 5 bases from V and 2 bases from J, leaving 9 bases between. CDR3 sequence reads: CASSTRGQETQYF. The CDR3 DNA reads TGTGCCAGCAGCACGCGAGGGCAAGAGACCCAGTACTTC.

J is TRBJ2-5 and V is TRBV7-2; weak D call: TRBD1 (7 bases). Gene TRBJ2-7 matches the end of the DNA better, so the J call may be wrong. Per germline, CDR1 SGHTA and CDR2 FQGNSA. The length of the CDR3 is 17 residues. The CDR3 bases are TGTGCCAGCAGCTTAGGAGCAGGGGGGTTATCCTCCTACGAGCAGTACTTC. The encoded protein is CASSLGAGGLSSYEQYF.

The chain combines TRBV7-9 with TRBJ2-5; D remains ambiguous. The CDR3 length is 13 residues. CDR1 and CDR2 from the germline V gene are SEHNR and FQNEAQ (reference sequence). Trimming cost V 3 bases and J 3 bases, with 8 bases left between them. CDR3 in amino acids: CASSFRQKETQYF. The DNA of the CDR3 is TGTGCCAGCAGCTTTAGACAAAAAGAGACCCAGTACTTC.

This sequence joins TRBV5-1 and TRBJ2-7; 12 bases line up with TRBD2. V was clipped by 4 bases and J by 7 bases; unmatched bases: 3. The CDR3 contains 13 residues. Germline assignment: CDR1 SGHRS and CDR2 YFSETQ. DNA for the CDR3: TGCGCCAGCAGCGTCGGGACTAGCGGGGAGCAGTACTTC. This gives the protein CASSVGTSGEQYF.

This clone was observed a few times. CDR3 residues: CASSHGQGGNTIYF. The CDR3 coding sequence is TGTGCCAGCAGCCACGGACAGGGAGGAAACACCATATATTTT. The rearrangement uses TRBV5-5 and TRBJ1-3; 8 nucleotides agree with TRBD1. The CDR3 is 14 residues long. Germline V lookup: CDR1 SGHKS, CDR2 YYEKEE (reference sequence). Trimming at V came to 4 bases and at J to 4 bases, leaving 4 bases not matched to a gene. The variable domain in full, completed from reference TRBV5-5 and TRBJ1-3, reads DAGVTQSPTHLIKTRGQQVTLRCSPISGHKSVSWYQQVLGQGPQFIFQYYEKEERGRGNFPDRFSARQFPNYSSELNVNALLLGDSALYLCASSHGQGGNTIYFGEGSWLTVV.

This clone occurred a few times. The chain employs TRBV7-2 and TRBJ2-7, with 14 bases lining up with TRBD2. From germline, CDR1 is SGHTA and CDR2 FQGNSA. This CDR3 region has 16 residues. The V segment lost 5 bases and the J segment 7 bases; nucleotides outside the gene matches: 10. CDR3 bases: TGTGCCAGCAGCAACCGGGGACTAGCGGGAGCTACGGAGCAGTACTTC. It yields the protein CASSNRGLAGATEQYF. Supplemented by reference TRBV7-2 and TRBJ2-7, the full variable domain reads GAGVSQSPSNKVTEKGKDVELRCDPISGHTALYWYRQSLGQGLEFLIYFQGNSAPDKSGLPSDRFSAERTGGSVSTLTIQRTQQEDSAVYLCASSNRGLAGATEQYFGPGTRLTVT.

The J gene is TRBJ1-1, the V gene TRBV19; perhaps TRBD1 as D (5 bases). The length of the CDR3 is 14 residues. Germline lookup yields CDR1 LNHDA and CDR2 SQIVND (reference sequence). The ends were cut back, 6 bases at V and 5 bases at J, with 16 bases in the middle. The CDR3 loop is CASRTNAGRTEAFF. In DNA form, the CDR3 reads TGTGCCAGTAGAACGAACGCAGGGCGGACTGAAGCTTTCTTT.

V and J are TRBV25-1 and TRBJ1-3; tentative D call: TRBD1 (5 bases). V was trimmed by 3 bases and J by 1 base, leaving 7 bases between them. The germline V gene encodes CDR1 MGHDK and CDR2 SYGVNS. The CDR3 contains 14 residues. CDR3 loop: CASSDRGSGNTIYF. Here the CDR3 DNA reads TGTGCCAGCAGTGATCGGGGGTCTGGAAACACCATATATTTT.

This clone was recorded once. The chain carries TRBV4-2 and TRBJ2-3, with TRBD2 matching over 11 bases. The CDR3 has 16 amino acids. The V segment lost 3 bases and the J segment 8 bases; nucleotides outside the gene matches: 10. Germline V gene data show CDR1 as LGHNA and CDR2 as YNFKEQ. Here the CDR3 reads CASSHDTSGGVITQYF. In nucleotides, the CDR3 is TGTGCCAGCAGCCACGATACTAGCGGGGGCGTTATTACGCAGTATTTT.

The CDR3 region has the DNA TGTGCCAGCAGCCCAGGGACAGGGGGCTTGGTCAATGAGCAGTTCTTC. It is translated as CASSPGTGGLVNEQFF. The genes are TRBV5-8 and TRBJ2-1, with 12 bases identical to TRBD1. Germline CDR1 reads SGHTS; CDR2 reads YDEGEE. The CDR3 covers 16 residues. Losses at the gene ends were 4 bases for V and 6 bases for J; bases not matched to a gene: 8.

About this clone: At one end the junction does not follow the germline gene, possibly because of a read error. The genes are TRBV7-9 and TRBJ2-2; D is possibly TRBD1 or TRBD2 (5 bases each). This CDR3 spans 15 amino acids. From germline, CDR1 is SEHNR and CDR2 FQNEAQ (reference sequence). This CDR3 reads CSSSLEGPRVGELFF. The CDR3 bases are TGTTCCAGCAGCTTAGAGGGGCCCCGTGTCGGGGAGCTGTTTTTT.

The chain carries TRBV4-3 and TRBJ2-2; TRBD2 aligns across 9 bases. The J segment lost 4 bases and the V segment lost 0 bases, leaving 9 bases of the junction unmatched. Germline values: CDR1 LGHNA, CDR2 YSLEER. The CDR3 runs 18 residues. In nucleotides, the CDR3 is TGCGCCAGCAGCCAAGAGGTCTCCGGAGCGGGAGGCACCGGGGAGCTGTTTTTT. Translated: CASSQEVSGAGGTGELFF.

The chain couples TRBV29-1 to TRBJ2-3; no reliable D call. This CDR3 is built from 15 residues. V lost 3 bases and J lost 0, with 13 bases in between. CDR1 SQVTM and CDR2 ANQGSEA come from the germline V gene. For the CDR3, the DNA is TGCAGCGTTGATTGGCGGAAGGAAAGCACAGATACGCAGTATTTT. Protein product: CSVDWRKESTDTQYF.

This chain connects TRBV27 to TRBJ1-5; D not resolved. V dropped 10 bases and J dropped 0 bases, with 22 bases sitting between them. The CDR3 is made up of 17 amino acids. The germline V gene has CDR1 MNHEY and CDR2 SMNVEV (reference sequence). CDR3 sequence reads: CATSRVSHGYSNQPQHF. The CDR3 nucleotides read TGTGCCACCAGCCGGGTCTCGCACGGATATAGCAATCAGCCCCAGCATTTT.

V and J are TRBV6-5 and TRBJ1-1; a possible D gene is TRBD1 (5 bases). CDR1 is MNHEY, CDR2 SVGAGI, per germline. V lost 6 bases and J lost 7, with 18 bases in between. The CDR3 length is 14 residues. The CDR3 loop is CASSRGQSRLEAFF. The CDR3 DNA reads TGTGCCAGCAGCCGCGGACAAAGCCGACTTGAAGCTTTCTTT.

The chain carries TRBV18 and TRBJ2-7; TRBD2 aligns across 13 bases. The V segment lost 3 bases and the J segment 7 bases; nucleotides outside the gene matches: 9. CDR1 and CDR2 (germline): KGHSH, LQKENI. The CDR3 is 16 residues long. The CDR3, as DNA: TGTGCCAGCTCACCGACTAGCGGGGGGTCCCCGCGGGAGCAGTACTTC. This codes for CASSPTSGGSPREQYF. Full variable domain (outside the CDR3, taken from reference TRBV18 and TRBJ2-7): NAGVMQNPRHLVRRRGQEARLRCSPMKGHSHVYWYRQLPEEGLKFMVYLQKENIIDESGMPKERFSAEFPKEGPSILRIQQVVRGDSAAYFCASSPTSGGSPREQYFGPGTRLTVT.

The rearrangement links TRBV7-3 to TRBJ2-7; D not certain. Trimming pared 2 bases from V and 1 base from J, leaving 9 bases between. This CDR3 comprises 14 residues. Germline V CDR1 and CDR2: SGHTA, FQGTGA. The CDR3: CASSLDSFSYEQYF. In DNA form, the CDR3 reads TGTGCCAGCAGCTTAGACTCTTTTTCCTACGAGCAGTACTTC.

The chain uses TRBV19 and TRBJ2-1, with 15 bases identical to TRBD2. Trimming at V came to 5 bases and at J to 12 bases, leaving 17 bases not matched to a gene. Germline CDR1 and CDR2: LNHDA and SQIVND (reference sequence). The CDR3 is 18 amino acids. The CDR3 sequence is CASSPRTSGGAPGKRQFF. CDR3 sequence (DNA): TGTGCCAGTAGTCCCCGGACTAGCGGGGGGGCCCCGGGAAAGCGGCAGTTCTTC.

This clone was recorded a few times. The chain is built from TRBV5-1 and TRBJ2-1; D is possibly TRBD1 (5 bases). Germline lookup yields CDR1 SGHRS and CDR2 YFSETQ. The V and J ends lost 5 bases and 7 bases respectively, with 19 bases between them. This CDR3 region has 15 residues. The CDR3 is CASRPANSQGNEQFF. CDR3 sequence (DNA): TGCGCCAGCAGACCCGCTAATAGCCAGGGAAATGAGCAGTTCTTC.

The rearrangement uses TRBV11-2 and TRBJ2-1; 9 bases fit TRBD2. After removal of 5 bases from V and 6 bases from J, the junction contained 8 bases not matched to a gene. CDR3 length: 15 residues. Germline CDR1 is SGHAT and CDR2 is FQNNGV. The CDR3 loop is CASSDYGGRANEQFF. Here the CDR3 DNA reads TGTGCCAGCAGCGACTATGGCGGGAGGGCCAATGAGCAGTTCTTC.

The rearrangement links TRBV5-6 to TRBJ1-2; 8 nucleotides align to TRBD1. This CDR3 has 15 residues. With V trimmed by 1 base and J by 7 bases, 9 bases remained unmatched. From germline, CDR1 is SGHDT and CDR2 YYEEEE. The DNA of the CDR3 is TGTGCCAGCAGCTTGATCAGGGGGCCTCATACTGGCTACACCTTC. This translates into CASSLIRGPHTGYTF.

V is TRBV7-6 and J is TRBJ2-3, with 9 bases that match TRBD1. This CDR3 contains 17 residues. CDR1 is SGHVS and CDR2 is FNYEAQ in the germline V gene. With 5 bases clipped from V and 0 bases from J, the junction kept 9 bases outside the gene matches. CDR3 nucleotide sequence: TGTGCCAGCAGCCATAGTAGGGACAGGGCAAGCACAGATACGCAGTATTTT. Its protein product is CASSHSRDRASTDTQYF.

The J gene is TRBJ1-5, the V gene TRBV6-6; TRBD1 might be the D (6 bases). This CDR3 has 12 amino acids. Germline CDR1 MNHNY, CDR2 SVGAGI (reference sequence). Trimming left V 8 bases short and J 4 bases short, with 9 bases between. The DNA of the CDR3 is TGTGCCAGCCAGGACAGTAATCAGCCCCAGCATTTT. Translated, it gives CASQDSNQPQHF.

This clone was seen only a few times. The chain employs TRBV5-1 and TRBJ2-5; the D is unclear. The J call could be wrong; TRBJ2-7 is a better fit for the DNA end. CDR1 SGHRS and CDR2 YFSETQ come from the germline V gene. The CDR3 length is 13 residues. The CDR3 region has the DNA TGCGCCAGCAGACCTGTGCACTCCTACGAGCAGTACTTC. It is translated as CASRPVHSYEQYF.

The chain couples TRBV27 to TRBJ1-2; the D gene is possibly TRBD1 (5 bases). The CDR3 has 17 residues. Germline loops: CDR1 MNHEY, CDR2 SMNVEV (reference sequence). V gave up 6 bases and J gave up 2 bases, with 22 bases separating them. CDR3 DNA: TGTGCCAGCAGACCTGCCTTGCAGGGCCGGGGGAACTATGGCTACACCTTC. Translated, it gives CASRPALQGRGNYGYTF.

The DNA for the CDR3 is TGTGCCAGCAGTGACGACAGGGGCCAGCCCCAGCATTTT. This codes for CASSDDRGQPQHF. V and J are TRBV6-1 and TRBJ1-5, with 8 bases lining up with TRBD1. V was clipped by 3 bases and J by 7 bases; unmatched bases: 2. The CDR3 runs 13 residues. Germline assignment: CDR1 MNHNS and CDR2 SASEGT.